The 29 T cell receptor beta chains in this list originate from one sample, sequenced in a study of shared clonotypes between healthy human individuals. Some clones are missing from TCRdb's copy, which holds only in-frame ones; the method was immunoSEQ multiplex PCR. Altogether around 1.5 million clones are present, 95% to 99% being singletons, with the ten largest covering about 0.42%. The source material was naive CD4+ T cells sorted from blood. The subset here: CD45RA+ positively selected. These receptors were collected from a young man in good health.

This rearrangement joins TRBV5-1 to TRBJ2-2; perhaps TRBD2 as D (6 bases). Trimming took 7 bases from V and 7 from J, leaving 11 bases between them. Germline CDR1 is SGHRS and CDR2 is YFSETQ. This CDR3 has 12 residues. The CDR3 reads CASSETSGELFF. CDR3 in DNA: TGCGCCAGCTCTGAGACTAGCGGGGAGCTGTTTTTT.

Comments on this clone: Other DNA sequences within the sample encode an identical CDR3. The V and J genes are TRBV5-1 and TRBJ1-1, with TRBD1 matching 8 bases. Germline-derived CDR1 and CDR2 are SGHRS and YFSETQ. This CDR3 has 13 amino acids. Trimming took 2 bases from V and 7 from J; bases not matched to a gene: 4. The CDR3: CASSLGQGYEAFF. CDR3 nucleotide sequence: TGCGCCAGCAGCTTAGGACAGGGATATGAAGCTTTCTTT.

This sequence joins TRBV2 and TRBJ2-2; possibly TRBD1 for D (5 bases). The ends were cut back, 7 bases at V and 2 bases at J, with 17 bases in the middle. Germline loops: CDR1 SNHLY, CDR2 FYNNEI. CDR3 size: 16 residues. This CDR3 is CASTTQGTVNTGELFF. CDR3 sequence (DNA): TGTGCCAGCACTACTCAGGGTACGGTTAACACCGGGGAGCTGTTTTTT.

The J gene is TRBJ2-7, the V gene TRBV7-8; D not resolved. Trimming stripped 5 bases from V and 3 bases from J, with 8 bases between. Germline CDR1 and CDR2: SGHVS and FQNEAQ. CDR3 size: 12 residues. The CDR3 DNA is TGTGCCAGCAGCCCTGGAAACTACGAGCAGTACTTC. Amino acid sequence: CASSPGNYEQYF.

This clone was detected once. The CDR3 DNA reads as TGTGCCAGCCAGAGGGCTACATCCTACGAGCAGTACTTC. This encodes CASQRATSYEQYF. This rearrangement joins TRBV7-9 to TRBJ2-7, with D tentatively TRBD2 (5 bases). The V and J ends lost 8 bases and 1 base respectively, with 12 bases between them. Germline loops: CDR1 SEHNR, CDR2 FQNEAQ (reference sequence). This CDR3 is 13 amino acids long.

The chain combines TRBV27 with TRBJ2-7; D unresolved. V was shortened by 6 bases and J by 1 base, with 10 bases between the two germline ends. Germline V gene lookup returns CDR1 MNHEY and CDR2 SMNVEV (reference sequence). This CDR3 has 13 amino acids. CDR3 in DNA: TGTGCCAGCAGGTCTTCATTTTCCTACGAGCAGTACTTC. As protein: CASRSSFSYEQYF.

J is TRBJ2-2 and V is TRBV7-8; D unresolved. Trimming stripped 2 bases from V and 7 bases from J, with 17 bases between. CDR3 length: 16 amino acids. CDR1 SGHVS and CDR2 FQNEAQ come from the germline V gene. The CDR3 is CASSLPRTFIVGELFF. In DNA, the CDR3 is TGTGCCAGCAGCTTACCGAGGACGTTTATTGTCGGGGAGCTGTTTTTT.

V and J are TRBV14 and TRBJ2-1, with TRBD2 identical over 11 bases. Germline CDR1 is SGHDN and CDR2 is FVKESK. The V and J ends lost 3 bases and 6 bases, in that order; junction bases with no gene match: 10. The CDR3 is made up of 17 amino acids. The CDR3 spells CASSQWDLAGGGNEQFF. Here the CDR3 DNA reads TGTGCCAGCAGCCAGTGGGATCTAGCGGGAGGTGGCAATGAGCAGTTCTTC.

The V call is TRBV7-9, the J call TRBJ2-7, with 9 bases matching TRBD2. The CDR3 sequence is 19 residues long. V lost 1 base, J lost 0 bases, and 13 bases stayed unmatched. Germline V gives CDR1 SEHNR, CDR2 FQNEAQ (reference sequence). The CDR3 sequence: CASSLDGLAGPLISYEQYF. For the CDR3, the DNA is TGTGCCAGCAGCTTAGACGGGCTAGCGGGGCCCCTCATCTCCTACGAGCAGTACTTC.

The chain uses TRBV19 and TRBJ2-1; perhaps TRBD2 as D (6 bases). This CDR3 comprises 15 residues. Germline assignment: CDR1 LNHDA and CDR2 SQIVND (reference sequence). The V end lost 5 bases, the J end lost 5 bases, and 16 bases lay between the germline ends. The CDR3 spells CASSPRGGPHNEQFF. For the CDR3, the DNA is TGTGCCAGTAGTCCGCGAGGAGGGCCACACAATGAGCAGTTCTTC.

This chain connects TRBV9 to TRBJ2-2; 8 bases line up with TRBD1. The CDR3 totals 13 residues. Germline assignment: CDR1 SGDLS and CDR2 YYNGEE. Losses at the gene ends were 3 bases for V and 6 bases for J; bases not matched to a gene: 1. In DNA, the CDR3 is TGTGCCAGCAGCGACAGGGGGTCCGGGGAGCTGTTTTTT. Translation: CASSDRGSGELFF.

V is TRBV5-4 and J is TRBJ1-4, with a weak D call TRBD1 (5 bases). Trimming removed 0 bases from V and 12 bases from J, with 15 bases in between. The CDR3 has 14 amino acids. In germline, CDR1 is SGHNT, CDR2 YYREEE (reference sequence). CDR3 sequence: CASSLEGPREELFF. CDR3 bases: TGTGCCAGCAGCTTGGAGGGTCCCAGGGAGGAACTGTTTTTT.

The chain combines TRBV2 with TRBJ2-7, with no clear D. There are 14 residues in the CDR3. Germline assignment: CDR1 SNHLY and CDR2 FYNNEI. Trimming took off 3 bases at V and 3 bases at J, with 12 bases between the two ends. CDR3 region: CASSEITEYYEQYF. DNA of the CDR3: TGTGCCAGCAGTGAGATAACAGAATACTACGAGCAGTACTTC.

The chain recombines TRBV4-1 with TRBJ1-4; TRBD1 agrees at 7 bases. The ends lost 2 bases at V and 4 bases at J; junction bases unmatched: 4. The CDR3 has 15 amino acids. Germline CDR1 reads MGHRA; CDR2 reads YSYEKL. This chain's CDR3 is CASSQRQGLNEKLFF. The DNA of the CDR3 is TGCGCCAGCAGCCAAAGACAGGGACTTAATGAAAAACTGTTTTTT.

The chain combines TRBV5-4 with TRBJ2-5; 8 positions match TRBD2. The trim removed 10 bases at V and 2 bases at J, leaving 13 bases unmatched. This CDR3 is 15 amino acids long. CDR1 and CDR2 (germline): SGHNT, YYREEE (reference sequence). The CDR3 reads CAAAPAGGLQETQYF. CDR3 DNA sequence: TGTGCCGCCGCACCGGCGGGGGGATTACAAGAGACCCAGTACTTC.

Note on this clone: Other DNA sequences in the sample encode the same CDR3. The V gene is TRBV10-3, the J gene TRBJ2-3; D unresolved. From germline, CDR1 is ENHRY and CDR2 SYGVKD. This CDR3 is built from 11 residues. With 3 bases removed from V and 4 bases from J, the gap between germline ends came to 2 bases. The CDR3 here is CAISEADTQYF. In nucleotides, the CDR3 is TGTGCCATCAGTGAAGCAGATACGCAGTATTTT.

The chain carries TRBV18 and TRBJ2-1; D gene ambiguous. Germline values: CDR1 KGHSH, CDR2 LQKENI. There are 15 residues in the CDR3. V was trimmed by 3 bases and J by 8 bases, leaving 17 bases between them. The CDR3, as DNA: TGTGCCAGCTCACCTCTACCCAGACGCGATGATGAGCAGTTCTTC. Amino acid sequence: CASSPLPRRDDEQFF.

J is TRBJ2-6 and V is TRBV19; D tentatively reads TRBD1 or TRBD2 (6 bases each). The CDR3 spans 16 residues. The germline CDR1 and CDR2 sequences are LNHDA and SQIVND (reference sequence). V dropped 6 bases and J dropped 2 bases, with 14 bases sitting between them. The CDR3 sequence is CASRTPGEAGANVLTF. CDR3 sequence (DNA): TGTGCCAGTAGGACTCCAGGGGAGGCTGGGGCCAACGTCCTGACTTTC.

CDR3 region: CASVAGGSADTQYF. In nucleotides, the CDR3 is TGTGCCAGTGTCGCGGGAGGGAGCGCAGATACGCAGTATTTT. The gene calls are TRBV19 and TRBJ2-3; 9 positions match TRBD2. The CDR3 spans 14 residues. The germline CDR1 and CDR2 sequences are LNHDA and SQIVND (reference sequence). The J segment lost 4 bases and the V segment lost 8 bases, leaving 7 bases of the junction unmatched.

Of note for this clone: The sample contains more than one DNA sequence encoding this CDR3. This rearrangement joins TRBV11-2 to TRBJ2-3; D not resolved. The CDR3 loop spans 13 amino acids. In germline, CDR1 is SGHAT, CDR2 FQNNGV. Trimming stripped 1 base from V and 3 bases from J, with 5 bases between. Here the CDR3 DNA reads TGTGCCAGCAGCTTAGGTGTTACAGATACGCAGTATTTT. Its translation is CASSLGVTDTQYF.

The chain couples TRBV28 to TRBJ2-7; the D call may be TRBD1 or TRBD2 (5 bases each). The CDR3 spans 16 residues. The ends were cut back, 6 bases at V and 2 bases at J, with 20 bases in the middle. Per germline, CDR1 MDHEN and CDR2 SYDVKM. The CDR3 region is CASSRHGAGRTYEQYF. Here the CDR3 DNA reads TGTGCCAGCAGCCGTCACGGGGCAGGCAGAACCTACGAGCAGTACTTC. The whole variable domain, remainder taken from reference TRBV28 and TRBJ2-7, is DVKVTQSSRYLVKRTGEKVFLECVQDMDHENMFWYRQDPGLGLRLIYFSYDVKMKEKGDIPEGYSVSREKKERFSLILESASTNQTSMYLCASSRHGAGRTYEQYFGPGTRLTVT.

V is TRBV28 and J is TRBJ1-1; D is undetermined. Trimming shortened V by 4 bases and J by 7 bases, and 7 bases separated the two germline ends. Looked up from germline, CDR1 is MDHEN and CDR2 is SYDVKM. The CDR3 covers 11 residues. The CDR3 protein is CASSSLREAFF. In nucleotides, the CDR3 is TGTGCCAGCAGTTCCCTTCGTGAAGCTTTCTTT.

A single count supports this clone. The J gene is TRBJ2-3, the V gene TRBV29-1; 7 bases fit TRBD2. V dropped 5 bases and J dropped 2; count of bases not matched to a gene: 4. The CDR3 covers 13 residues. The germline CDR1 and CDR2 sequences are SQVTM and ANQGSEA. The CDR3 DNA reads as TGCAGCGTTATACTAGCGCCCACAGATACGCAGTATTTT. Protein sequence: CSVILAPTDTQYF.

The chain employs TRBV19 and TRBJ1-2, with D perhaps TRBD1 (5 bases). This CDR3 is built from 16 residues. The V and J ends lost 7 bases and 4 bases respectively, with 22 bases between them. The germline CDR1 and CDR2 sequences are LNHDA and SQIVND (reference sequence). The CDR3 region has the DNA TGTGCCAGTACCCTTGGTACAGGTGGACCTTTCTATGGCTACACCTTC. Translated, it gives CASTLGTGGPFYGYTF.

This sequence joins TRBV30 and TRBJ2-6; tentatively, D is TRBD2 (6 bases). The ends were cut back, 1 base at V and 0 bases at J, with 7 bases in the middle. This CDR3 comprises 15 residues. Per the germline V gene, CDR1 is GTSNPN and CDR2 is SVGIG (reference sequence). Here the CDR3 reads CAWSGGVSGANVLTF. CDR3 in DNA: TGTGCCTGGAGTGGGGGGGTCTCTGGGGCCAACGTCCTGACTTTC.

The count of this clone is one. J is TRBJ2-1 and V is TRBV5-4; 8 bases map to TRBD1. Looked up from germline, CDR1 is SGHNT and CDR2 is YYREEE (reference sequence). The CDR3 length is 16 residues. With V trimmed by 0 bases and J by 5 bases, 7 bases remained unmatched. CDR3: CASSLAGGQVNNEQFF. CDR3 DNA: TGTGCCAGCAGCTTGGCCGGGGGACAGGTGAACAATGAGCAGTTCTTC.

V is TRBV13 and J is TRBJ2-1; TRBD1 is a possible D gene (6 bases). Between the trimmed V and J ends, which lost 3 bases and 1 base, there was a span of 7 bases. Germline loops: CDR1 PRHDT, CDR2 FYEKMQ (reference sequence). CDR3 length equals 14 residues. In nucleotides, the CDR3 is TGTGCCAGCAGCTTGGACAGTTCCTACAATGAGCAGTTCTTC. The encoded protein is CASSLDSSYNEQFF. Full variable domain (remainder filled in from reference TRBV13 and TRBJ2-1): AAGVIQSPRHLIKEKRETATLKCYPIPRHDTVYWYQQGPGQDPQFLISFYEKMQSDKGSIPDRFSAQQFSDYHSELNMSSLELGDSALYFCASSLDSSYNEQFFGPGTRLTVL.

V gene TRBV27 combines with J gene TRBJ2-1, with no clear D. Trimming left V 3 bases short and J 9 bases short, with 15 bases between. This CDR3 contains 14 residues. From germline, CDR1 is MNHEY and CDR2 SMNVEV (reference sequence). The DNA for the CDR3 is TGTGCCAGCAGTTTCAGTTTGCTCGGCGGTGAGCAGTTCTTC. This sequence encodes CASSFSLLGGEQFF.

The V call is TRBV9, the J call TRBJ2-5; maybe TRBD1 (5 bases). Germline V gene data show CDR1 as SGDLS and CDR2 as YYNGEE. V lost 3 bases and J lost 5, with 14 bases in between. CDR3 length: 14 amino acids. The CDR3: CASSALGAGETQYF. For the CDR3, the DNA is TGTGCCAGCAGCGCATTAGGGGCCGGGGAGACCCAGTACTTC.